Below, 2 T cell receptor beta chains from the same sample are listed, as sequenced in a study of technical replicates of blood from a few donors. Data came from immunoSEQ multiplex PCR; TCRdb stores just in-frame clones and leaves some out. Counted here are more than 10,000 clones, roughly 85% occurring once; the ten biggest clones make up roughly 10%. Material for sequencing was PBMCs. Receptors originate from a human donor in good health.

This chain links TRBV7-9 with TRBJ2-7; 10 nucleotides agree with TRBD1. The CDR3 extends over 13 amino acids. V lost 5 bases to trimming and J lost 6 bases; unmatched junction nucleotides: 4. The V gene's germline CDR1 is SEHNR and CDR2 FQNEAQ (reference sequence). The CDR3 DNA is TGTGCCAGCAGCCCGGGACAGGGGAGCGAGCAGTACTTC. This gives the protein CASSPGQGSEQYF.

For the CDR3, the DNA is TGTGCCAGCAGCTTCGGCTCGGACAGGTTAAACACTGAAGCTTTCTTT. Translated: CASSFGSDRLNTEAFF. The chain is built from TRBV5-6 and TRBJ1-1, with 7 positions matching TRBD1. CDR1 is SGHDT, CDR2 YYEEEE, per germline. V dropped 2 bases and J dropped 2; count of bases not matched to a gene: 9. The CDR3 length is 16 residues.